Listed below are T cell receptor beta chains from one sample, sequenced in a study of cytomegalovirus exposure and HLA in healthy donors. TCRdb's copy holds only in-frame clones and misses some; the assay was immunoSEQ multiplex PCR. Seen here are around 270,000 clones, about 80% observed once, and the top ten hold roughly 0.3%. Sequencing input: PBMCs. These receptors were collected from a girl aged 2 to 9 in good health and CMV-seronegative. The CDR3 runs from the conserved cysteine through the conserved F or W. The order of the fields is CDR3 length, clone size, J gene, D gene, V gene, CDR3 DNA, CDR3 protein. D genes are given only for firm matches. Clone size appears in some rows only: once, few, many, or a class for an expanded clone.

>14|-|TRBJ1-2|-|TRBV2
TGTGCCAGCAGCGAAGGCCTTACTTTCTATGGCTACACCTTC
CASSEGLTFYGYTF
>14|-|TRBJ2-5|TRBD1|TRBV10-1
TGCGCCAGCAGCTACGGACAGGGGAAAGAGACCCAGTACTTC
CASSYGQGKETQYF
>16|-|TRBJ1-1|-|TRBV5-1
TGCGCCAGCAGCCCGATACCCAGGGTAATGAACACTGAAGCTTTCTTT
CASSPIPRVMNTEAFF
>15|-|TRBJ2-3|-|TRBV9
TGTGCCAGCAGCGTAGAGGGGCCGGGCGGAGATACGCAGTATTTT
CASSVEGPGGDTQYF
>14|once|TRBJ2-3|TRBD2|TRBV5-4
TGTGCCAGCAGCTGGACTAGGGCCCCAGATACGCAGTATTTT
CASSWTRAPDTQYF
>21|-|TRBJ1-2|TRBD1|TRBV13
TGTGCCAGCAGCTTAGAGAGAGTGATTGGGGGACAGAGCTTTTATAACTATGGCTACACCTTC
CASSLERVIGGQSFYNYGYTF
>15|-|TRBJ2-2|TRBD2|TRBV6-1
TGTGCCGCGCGGGGGGAGGGATCGAACACCGGGGAGCTGTTTTTT
CAARGEGSNTGELFF
>15|once|TRBJ1-3|TRBD1|TRBV2
TGTGCCAGCAGGGAAGGACAGGGCTCTGGAAACACCATATATTTT
CASREGQGSGNTIYF
>11|once|TRBJ2-7|-|TRBV2
TGCGCCAGCAGTCAAAACTACGAGCAGTACTTC
CASSQNYEQYF
>18|-|TRBJ1-4|-|TRBV18
TGTGCCAGCTCACTAAGGCCCCCTAATCCGCTGGAGGTTGAAAAACTGTTTTTT
CASSLRPPNPLEVEKLFF
>14|-|TRBJ2-1|TRBD2|TRBV4-1
TGCGCCAGCAGCCAAGAAGGGACTAGTAATGAGCAGTTCTTC
CASSQEGTSNEQFF
>19|-|TRBJ2-1|TRBD2|TRBV28
TGTGCCAGCAGGACCCCGGGACTAGCGGGGGGGCGCGAAGACAATGAGCAGTTCTTC
CASRTPGLAGGREDNEQFF
>13|-|TRBJ2-7|-|TRBV10-3
TGTGCCACTACGGACCGGGACTCCTACGAGCAGTACTTC
CATTDRDSYEQYF
>15|-|TRBJ2-3|-|TRBV9
TGTGCCAGCAGTTTAGGGGGAAGGCGTACAGATACGCAGTATTTT
CASSLGGRRTDTQYF
>16|-|TRBJ2-7|-|TRBV2
TGTGCCAGCAGGGGACCCGAAATTTGGGACACCTACGAGCAGTACTTC
CASRGPEIWDTYEQYF
>12|-|TRBJ2-1|-|TRBV2
TGTGCCAGCACGCGAGGGTACAATGAGCAGTTCTTC
CASTRGYNEQFF
>15|-|TRBJ1-6|TRBD1|TRBV13
TGTGCCAGCAGCTTAACAAGGACAGGGGCTTCACCCCTCCACTTT
CASSLTRTGASPLHF